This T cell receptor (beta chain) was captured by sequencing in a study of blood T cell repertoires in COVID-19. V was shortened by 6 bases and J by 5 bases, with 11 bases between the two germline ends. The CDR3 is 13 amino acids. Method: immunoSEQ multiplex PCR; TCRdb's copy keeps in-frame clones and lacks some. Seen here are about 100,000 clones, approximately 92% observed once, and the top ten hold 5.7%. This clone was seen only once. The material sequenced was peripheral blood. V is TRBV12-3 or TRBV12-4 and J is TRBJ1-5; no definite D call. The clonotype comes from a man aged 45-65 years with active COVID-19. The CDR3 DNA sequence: TGTGCCAGCAGAAAACAGATCGATCAGCCCCAGCATTTT. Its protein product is CASRKQIDQPQHF.